These 17 T cell receptor beta chains came from one sample sequenced in a study of vaccination effects on CD4 cells after COVID-19. Sequenced by immunoSEQ multiplex PCR; TCRdb stores in-frame clones only, minus some. The sample lists 70,000 or so clones; around 72% were seen once. Their antigens are not known. Sequencing in the ViraFEST assay came after antigen-specific CD4+ T cells had been expanded with viral peptide pools, which were used to stimulate PBMC. Upon completion of 10 days in culture, CD4+ T cells were isolated. PCR showed that the person got SARS-CoV-2 infection at some point between March and December 2020. This specimen consisted of CD4+ T cells from PBMCs cultured with HIV peptides, obtained before COVID-19 vaccination. Subset in this sample: HIV-1 Nef peptide pool negative control/reference culture. The receptors were sampled from a human donor who had a prior SARS-CoV-2 infection.

This clone was detected only a few times. CDR3 region: CASSIRAYNEQFF. Written as DNA, the CDR3 is TGTGCCAGCAGCATTCGGGCATACAATGAGCAGTTCTTC. The V call is TRBV7-9, the J call TRBJ2-1, with D unclear. V gave up 5 bases and J gave up 4 bases, with 9 bases separating them. Germline V gives CDR1 SEHNR, CDR2 FQNEAQ (reference sequence). The CDR3 has 13 amino acids.

This clone was detected only once. The chain is built from TRBV9 and TRBJ2-3; 13 nucleotides line up with TRBD2. Per the germline V gene, CDR1 is SGDLS and CDR2 is YYNGEE. Trimming took 4 bases from V and 4 from J; bases not matched to a gene: 12. This CDR3 region has 18 residues. The DNA of the CDR3 is TGTGCCAGCAGCCCGGAACCTACTAGCGGGAGGGCCGCAGATACGCAGTATTTT. Its protein product is CASSPEPTSGRAADTQYF. The full variable domain, rest sourced from reference TRBV9 and TRBJ2-3, is DSGVTQTPKHLITATGQRVTLRCSPRSGDLSVYWYQQSLDQGLQFLIQYYNGEERAKGNILERFSAQQFPDLHSELNLSSLELGDSALYFCASSPEPTSGRAADTQYFGPGTRLTVL.

A few counts support this clone. The chain couples TRBV6-1 to TRBJ1-5, with 10 bases identical to TRBD1. V gave up 4 bases and J gave up 7 bases; unmatched junction bases: 10. The germline gives CDR1 MNHNS, CDR2 SASEGT. The CDR3 covers 16 residues. The CDR3: CASSGFGQGVGQPQHF. Here the CDR3 DNA reads TGTGCCAGCAGTGGATTTGGACAGGGGGTCGGGCAGCCCCAGCATTTT.

V is TRBV5-6 and J is TRBJ2-7; 8 nucleotides align to TRBD2. J lost 2 bases, V lost 4 bases, and 5 bases had no gene match. The CDR3 is made up of 14 amino acids. Germline CDR1 and CDR2: SGHDT and YYEEEE. In DNA, the CDR3 is TGTGCCAGCAGCCCGGGGACTAGAACCTACGAGCAGTACTTC. It yields the protein CASSPGTRTYEQYF.

This rearrangement joins TRBV5-1 to TRBJ2-2; a weak D match, TRBD2 (6 bases). Germline V gives CDR1 SGHRS, CDR2 YFSETQ. The germline V and J ends were trimmed by 2 bases and 0 bases, with 17 bases remaining between them. CDR3 length equals 18 residues. The CDR3 bases are TGCGCCAGCAGCTTTTTTTCTCCGGCGGGATCGAACACCGGGGAGCTGTTTTTT. It codes for CASSFFSPAGSNTGELFF.

This chain joins TRBV11-3 and TRBJ1-2; 8 bases map to TRBD1. The V and J ends lost 5 bases and 2 bases, in that order; junction bases with no gene match: 7. This CDR3 has 15 residues. Looked up from germline, CDR1 is SGHNT and CDR2 is YENEEA. The CDR3 is CASSPSGGINYGYTF. CDR3 bases: TGTGCCAGCAGCCCCTCAGGGGGCATCAACTATGGCTACACCTTC. Combining the CDR3 with reference TRBV11-3 and TRBJ1-2 gives the whole variable domain EAGVVQSPRYKIIEKKQPVAFWCNPISGHNTLYWYLQNLGQGPELLIRYENEEAVDDSQLPKDRFSAERLKGVDSTLKIQPAELGDSAVYLCASSPSGGINYGYTFGSGTRLTVV.

This chain joins TRBV5-6 and TRBJ2-2; 13 nucleotides line up with TRBD2. The CDR3 length is 16 residues. Germline V gene data show CDR1 as SGHDT and CDR2 as YYEEEE. V gave up 4 bases and J gave up 4 bases; unmatched junction bases: 4. DNA for the CDR3: TGTGCCAGCAGCCCGGGACTAGCGGGATTCACCGGGGAGCTGTTTTTT. It specifies CASSPGLAGFTGELFF. The complete variable domain, with remaining parts taken from reference TRBV5-6 and TRBJ2-2, reads DAGVTQSPTHLIKTRGQQVTLRCSPKSGHDTVSWYQQALGQGPQFIFQYYEEEERQRGNFPDRFSGHQFPNYSSELNVNALLLGDSALYLCASSPGLAGFTGELFFGEGSRLTVL.

This clone was counted a few times. This CDR3 reads CASSQELLAGVRQYF. The CDR3 DNA follows: TGCGCCAGCAGCCAAGAGTTACTAGCGGGAGTAAGACAGTACTTC. The chain combines TRBV4-3 with TRBJ2-7; 11 nucleotides align to TRBD2. The CDR3 is 15 residues long. Per germline, CDR1 LGHNA and CDR2 YSLEER. V was pared by 0 bases and J by 10 bases, with 8 bases of the junction left unmatched.

The chain employs TRBV5-4 and TRBJ2-7; D is perhaps TRBD2 (7 bases). The germline gives CDR1 SGHNT, CDR2 YYREEE (reference sequence). The CDR3 has 16 residues. Trimming removed 4 bases at V and 5 bases at J, with 22 bases between. The CDR3 loop reads CASSRRDTGGYHEQYF. Here the CDR3 DNA reads TGTGCCAGCAGCCGTAGGGACACCGGGGGGTACCACGAGCAGTACTTC.

The chain couples TRBV10-3 to TRBJ2-3; possible D gene TRBD1, 6 bases. The germline V gene has CDR1 ENHRY and CDR2 SYGVKD. The ends were cut back, 4 bases at V and 6 bases at J, with 17 bases in the middle. The CDR3 spans 15 residues. CDR3 in DNA: TGTGCCATCAGTGTTTTGTGGGGACAATTGGATACGCAGTATTTT. Amino acid sequence: CAISVLWGQLDTQYF.

The CDR3 region is CASGGSYNEQFF. Here the CDR3 DNA reads TGTGCCAGCGGGGGTTCCTACAATGAGCAGTTCTTC. The V and J genes are TRBV9 and TRBJ2-1; tentatively, D is TRBD1 or TRBD2 (5 bases each). Trimming stripped 7 bases from V and 1 base from J, with 6 bases between. The CDR3 covers 12 residues. Germline values: CDR1 SGDLS, CDR2 YYNGEE.

V usage is TRBV7-6 and J usage is TRBJ1-4; 7 positions match TRBD1. J gave up 9 bases and V 2 bases, and 3 bases lay outside the gene matches. This CDR3 has 13 residues. Germline values: CDR1 SGHVS, CDR2 FNYEAQ. CDR3 sequence (DNA): TGTGCCAGCAGCTTACAGGGGGGCCAAAAACTGTTTTTT. This codes for CASSLQGGQKLFF.

J is TRBJ2-2 and V is TRBV4-3; a weak D match, TRBD2 (5 bases). Germline values: CDR1 LGHNA, CDR2 YSLEER. Trimming removed 4 bases from V and 2 bases from J, with 11 bases in between. The CDR3 loop spans 15 amino acids. The CDR3 DNA reads as TGCGCCAGCAGCCTGACTATCAGAAACACCGGGGAGCTGTTTTTT. This sequence encodes CASSLTIRNTGELFF.

The chain is built from TRBV5-1 and TRBJ1-2, with a possible D match to TRBD1 (5 bases). V lost 0 bases to trimming and J lost 6 bases, with 12 bases between them. This CDR3 is 14 amino acids long. Germline-derived CDR1 and CDR2 are SGHRS and YFSETQ. Here the CDR3 reads CASSLERGRDGYTF. In nucleotides, the CDR3 is TGCGCCAGCAGCTTGGAGCGGGGGAGGGATGGCTACACCTTC.

For the CDR3, the DNA is TGTGCCAGCAGGCAGACAGGGGGCGTCAATGAGCAGTTCTTC. This gives the protein CASRQTGGVNEQFF. The V gene is TRBV2, the J gene TRBJ2-1; TRBD1 agrees at 10 bases. J gave up 6 bases and V 6 bases, and 5 bases lay outside the gene matches. The germline gives CDR1 SNHLY, CDR2 FYNNEI. This CDR3 has 14 amino acids.

The J gene is TRBJ2-7, the V gene TRBV27, with a tentative D call TRBD1 (7 bases). Trimming removed 11 bases at V and 4 bases at J, with 18 bases between. This CDR3 has 13 amino acids. The germline V gene has CDR1 MNHEY and CDR2 SMNVEV (reference sequence). CDR3 in amino acids: CASAGGGLYEQYF. Written as DNA, the CDR3 is TGTGCCTCAGCCGGAGGGGGCCTTTACGAGCAGTACTTC.

This clone turned up a few times. The chain uses TRBV5-1 and TRBJ2-3, with D perhaps matching TRBD1 (6 bases). Trimming left V 0 bases short and J 4 bases short, with 9 bases between. The CDR3 runs 14 residues. Germline CDR1 SGHRS, CDR2 YFSETQ. CDR3 nucleotide sequence: TGCGCCAGCAGCTTGGTCTACAGGGCAGATACGCAGTATTTT. This gives the protein CASSLVYRADTQYF.